The clone carrying this T cell receptor (beta chain) occurred once. Its specificity is not known. This sample was taken from a study of type 1 regulatory T cells. About the study: This in vitro CD4 product, T-allo10, is enriched for Tr1 cells and alloantigen-specific.

The CDR3 covers 14 residues. CDR1 is DFQATT and CDR2 is SNEGSKA in the germline V gene (reference sequence). V shed 1 base, J shed 5 bases, and the junction held 8 bases outside the gene matches. Regarding the study as a whole: Compared with non-type 1 regulatory T cells, type 1 regulatory T cells showed a more restricted TCR repertoire.

TCRdb processed the reads anew with MiXCR; each CDR3 protein has one entry. Counted here are tens of thousands of distinct CDR3 sequences, approximately 60% occurring once; the ten biggest clones make up over 1.5%. The sequencing sample was made of cultured non-Tr1 T cells, either the whole culture or a sorted T cell fraction (not recorded which). This TCR was sampled from a human donor in good health. The rearrangement joins TRBV20-1 to TRBJ2-7, with 7 bases fitting TRBD1. CDR3 DNA: TGCAGTGCTAGAGGGGGCAGGGGGTTCGACGAGCAGTACTTC. This codes for CSARGGRGFDEQYF.